The sequence of this T cell receptor beta chain was determined in a study of blood T cells in healthy people across ages (dated by TCRdb to about 2015). Regarding the complete study: In model experiments, roughly one uniquely barcoded TCR beta cDNA molecule per two T cells was captured by template switching. Age-related changes in TCR beta repertoire diversity were measured in the study by deep sequencing normalized with unique cDNA molecular identifiers. The donors were split into four age groups: young (average about 15 years), middle-aged (more than 35), aged (approximately 60) and long-lived (more than 80). For two donors (one aged 18 to 30 and one aged 80 or older), the study analyzed two additional independent replicas of 1 million unique cDNA reads from the same blood draw. Donors of different ages were randomly distributed across sequencing lanes to avoid experimental bias.

Systemically healthy Caucasian individuals from Russia, 35 to 40 in total and aged roughly 6 to 95 years, were included as donors. Each donor gave 9 to 10 milliliters of peripheral blood, collected into EDTA-treated Vacutainer tubes. Ficoll-Paque density-gradient centrifugation was used to isolate PBMCs, with at least 7 million per sample. Total RNA was extracted from PBMCs with Trizol reagent, with at least 5 micrograms obtained per sample. For every donor, an aliquot of PBMCs went through flow cytometry to measure the percentages of naive CD45RAhigh/CD27high T cells. Results the study describes overall, beyond this receptor: Bulk unsorted PBMC profiling prevented conclusive comparison of naive and antigen-experienced compartments. Observed TCR beta diversity per million T cells fell roughly linearly with age, and a significant reduction was already apparent by age roughly 40. Estimates of total diversity based on one million sequenced T cells were regarded as lower bounds and as underestimates. Compared with the aged group, the long-lived group had more naive CD4+ T cells, fewer expanded clones and increased TCR diversity, suggesting age selection. Observed TCR beta diversity correlated strongly with the percentage of naive T cells measured by flow cytometry. Because donor CMV infection status was unknown, age-related changes in expanded clonotypes were potentially confounded.

As regards this clonotype: Its target antigen remains unknown. No base quality values were provided; no much bigger clone lies one nucleotide off.

The library was obtained by 5' RACE. TCRdb shows the sequencer as Illumina HiSeq 2500. A second PCR of about 7 to 12 cycles was performed with a sample-barcoded 5' primer and a J-beta primer mix. A unique molecular identifier was introduced onto each TCR beta cDNA molecule by a template-switch 5' adaptor carrying 12 random nucleotides. Each sample yielded at least 2.5 million CDR3-containing paired-end reads. All of the RNA was converted into first-strand cDNA using the Mint cDNA synthesis kit, with a TRBC-specific oligonucleotide serving as the primer. All cDNA was treated with uracil-DNA glycosylase and then went through a first 18-cycle PCR with the universal primers M1SS and BC2_uni_R. The authors processed their data as follows. Normalization of each sample was performed by random selection of 1 million high-quality reads, each carrying a distinct molecular identifier. Reads with shared molecular identifiers were discarded instead of being binned into consensus sequences. MiTCR, set to a Q25 quality threshold and the strictest error-elimination algorithm, was used for CDR3 identification, clonotype clustering and error correction. A nonparametric unseen species model using Euler transformation provided a lower-bound estimate of total TCR beta diversity. The public reads were run again by TCRdb, first through fastp at Q25 and then through MiXCR, and only productive beta chains were kept. Merged by CDR3 protein, the rows form single entries marked with the most common genes and DNA. The V and J calls, along with clone size, are taken from TCRdb and not from the paper's own processing. This sample has 1.5 million to 2 million distinct CDR3 sequences in its table, and under 30% of those were observed once. Of the sample, less than 9.5% falls within the top ten clones.

Reading the germline V gene gives CDR1 SGHAT and CDR2 FQNNGV. The CDR3 measures 19 amino acids from cysteine to phenylalanine. Only CDR3 DNA remains: 57 bases, in frame from the first base. Compared with germline, V lacks 4 bases and J lacks 2 bases; bases without a gene match: 12. Sequencing input: blood. The origin of this receptor is a woman aged 25 to 39 in good health. This receptor chain uses TRBV11-2 and TRBJ2-5; TRBD2 fits 14 bases in the junction. CDR3 region: CASSYVGGLAGESQETQYF. The DNA reads TGTGCCAGCAGCTACGTAGGGGGACTAGCGGGGGAGTCACAAGAGACCCAGTACTTC.